Following are 32 T cell receptor beta chains from one sample sequenced in a study of a mutant IDH1 vaccine in newly diagnosed glioma. As to time point: baseline, week 1 (first vaccination visit). The treatment: pre-vaccination baseline after standard-of-care therapy. Produced via immunoSEQ multiplex PCR; TCRdb's table is partial and in-frame only. The sample has tens of thousands of clones, just over 90% seen once. The specimen comprised PBMCs, sampled from a glioma patient treated with radiotherapy, temozolomide or both. The receptors were gathered from a young man with glioma.

This clone is a singleton in its sample. The chain has TRBV6-5 and TRBJ2-7; D is perhaps TRBD2 (5 bases). Germline V lookup: CDR1 MNHEY, CDR2 SVGAGI. Trimming took off 8 bases at V and 2 bases at J, with 13 bases between the two ends. The CDR3 is made up of 13 amino acids. The CDR3 sequence: CASFESSAYEQYF. In nucleotides, the CDR3 is TGTGCCAGCTTCGAGAGTAGCGCCTACGAGCAGTACTTC.

The chain has TRBV5-1 and TRBJ2-5; 12 bases fit TRBD2. Trimming took 0 bases from V and 4 from J; bases not matched to a gene: 4. Germline lookup yields CDR1 SGHRS and CDR2 YFSETQ. The CDR3 is 16 amino acids. CDR3 protein: CASSLVGLAGLETQYF. In DNA form, the CDR3 reads TGCGCCAGCAGCTTGGTGGGACTAGCGGGTTTAGAGACCCAGTACTTC.

This chain links TRBV29-1 with TRBJ1-2; D gene ambiguous. The V gene lost 4 bases and the J gene lost 8 bases, with 8 bases spanning the gap. The CDR3 is made up of 10 amino acids. Germline V gene lookup returns CDR1 SQVTM and CDR2 ANQGSEA. The CDR3 DNA reads TGCAGCGTTGCCCAGAGGGGCTACACCTTC. It yields the protein CSVAQRGYTF.

The chain joins TRBV18 to TRBJ2-7, with D maybe TRBD1 (5 bases). Germline CDR1 KGHSH, CDR2 LQKENI. CDR3 size: 11 residues. V shed 10 bases and J shed 8 bases, with 15 bases lying between them. The CDR3 protein is CANVGLRQQYF. The CDR3 bases are TGTGCCAACGTGGGGCTCAGGCAGCAGTACTTC.

V is TRBV7-9 and J is TRBJ2-7, with 8 bases matching TRBD1. This CDR3 contains 14 residues. CDR1 SEHNR and CDR2 FQNEAQ come from the germline V gene (reference sequence). Trimming cost V 5 bases and J 2 bases; bases outside gene matches: 5. CDR3 protein: CASSGSGQAYEQYF. CDR3 sequence (DNA): TGTGCCAGCAGCGGCTCGGGACAGGCCTACGAGCAGTACTTC.

V and J are TRBV6-5 and TRBJ2-7, with 10 bases matching TRBD1. Germline trimming cut 6 bases from V and 2 bases from J; bases unmatched to any gene: 4. The V gene's germline CDR1 is MNHEY and CDR2 SVGAGI. The CDR3 sequence is 14 residues long. The CDR3 loop is CASRLGQGAYEQYF. In DNA, the CDR3 is TGTGCCAGCAGACTCGGACAGGGGGCCTACGAGCAGTACTTC.

The chain combines TRBV4-1 with TRBJ2-7; D tentatively fits TRBD1 or TRBD2 (6 bases each). The V end lost 0 bases, the J end lost 5 bases, and 11 bases lay between the germline ends. CDR3 length: 14 amino acids. CDR1 is MGHRA, CDR2 YSYEKL, per germline. The CDR3: CASSQEPGAHEQYF. The CDR3 coding sequence is TGCGCCAGCAGCCAAGAGCCGGGGGCCCACGAGCAGTACTTC.

The J gene is TRBJ1-2, the V gene TRBV6-5, with 8 bases that match TRBD1. Germline V gene lookup returns CDR1 MNHEY and CDR2 SVGAGI. After removal of 7 bases from V and 3 bases from J, the junction contained 10 bases not matched to a gene. The CDR3 is 15 residues long. The CDR3 DNA reads as TGTGCCAGCACCCACGGGGCAGGGGGCTACTATGGCTACACCTTC. Protein product: CASTHGAGGYYGYTF.

In this sample, this clone turned up once. The chain uses TRBV7-2 and TRBJ2-7, with 10 bases lining up with TRBD2. CDR3 length equals 16 residues. V shed 5 bases, J shed 8 bases, and the junction held 15 bases outside the gene matches. Per germline, CDR1 SGHTA and CDR2 FQGNSA. CDR3 in amino acids: CASSPGTSAPFEKQYF. In nucleotides, the CDR3 is TGTGCCAGCAGCCCGGGGACTAGCGCCCCTTTCGAAAAGCAGTACTTC. Full variable domain (rest looked up from reference TRBV7-2 and TRBJ2-7): GAGVSQSPSNKVTEKGKDVELRCDPISGHTALYWYRQSLGQGLEFLIYFQGNSAPDKSGLPSDRFSAERTGGSVSTLTIQRTQQEDSAVYLCASSPGTSAPFEKQYFGPGTRLTVT.

The chain links TRBV7-9 to TRBJ1-5, with 8 bases matching TRBD1. Trimming at V came to 5 bases and at J to 5 bases, leaving 2 bases not matched to a gene. From germline, CDR1 is SEHNR and CDR2 FQNEAQ (reference sequence). The length of the CDR3 is 13 residues. This chain's CDR3 is CASSAQGDQPQHF. The CDR3 coding sequence is TGTGCCAGCAGCGCACAGGGGGATCAGCCCCAGCATTTT.

The J gene is TRBJ2-1, the V gene TRBV4-2; 11 nucleotides match TRBD2. Germline-derived CDR1 and CDR2 are LGHNA and YNFKEQ. CDR3 size: 17 residues. Unmatched junction bases numbered 16, after V lost 7 bases and J lost 8 bases. CDR3 sequence: CASNLEPGGLAGDEQFF. The CDR3 nucleotides are TGTGCCAGCAACCTAGAGCCGGGCGGACTAGCGGGCGATGAGCAGTTCTTC.

V is TRBV10-1 and J is TRBJ2-7; no definite D call. The germline V gene has CDR1 WNHNN and CDR2 SYGVQD (reference sequence). The V end lost 2 bases, the J end lost 3 bases, and 8 bases lay between the germline ends. This CDR3 comprises 13 residues. In nucleotides, the CDR3 is TGCGCCAGCAGTGAGAACATCAACTACGAGCAGTACTTC. Protein: CASSENINYEQYF.

The chain employs TRBV19 and TRBJ2-2; 7 nucleotides agree with TRBD1. This CDR3 spans 14 amino acids. Germline CDR1 LNHDA, CDR2 SQIVND (reference sequence). After removal of 4 bases from V and 8 bases from J, the junction contained 7 bases not matched to a gene. The CDR3: CASSTQGLVGELFF. Written as DNA, the CDR3 is TGTGCCAGTAGTACACAGGGGTTGGTTGGGGAGCTGTTTTTT.

The DNA for the CDR3 is TGTGCCAGTAGTATGAACAGGGGCCTTAGCAATCAGCCCCAGCATTTT. Translated, it gives CASSMNRGLSNQPQHF. The genes are TRBV19 and TRBJ1-5; 7 bases fit TRBD1. This CDR3 has 16 residues. With 3 bases clipped from V and 0 bases from J, the junction kept 5 bases outside the gene matches. CDR1 is LNHDA, CDR2 SQIVND, per germline (reference sequence). Full variable domain (outside the CDR3, taken from reference TRBV19 and TRBJ1-5): DGGITQSPKYLFRKEGQNVTLSCEQNLNHDAMYWYRQDPGQGLRLIYYSQIVNDFQKGDIAEGYSVSREKKESFPLTVTSAQKNPTAFYLCASSMNRGLSNQPQHFGDGTRLSIL.

The chain links TRBV6-7 to TRBJ2-3, with D uncertain. TRBV6-7 is an ORF for which the function is uncertain. The length of the CDR3 is 17 residues. Trimming shortened V by 0 bases and J by 2 bases, and 15 bases separated the two germline ends. CDR3: CASSYSKRLGNTDTQYF. For the CDR3, the DNA is TGTGCCAGCAGTTACTCGAAAAGGTTGGGGAACACAGATACGCAGTATTTT.

The chain carries TRBV5-6 and TRBJ1-5; D gene unclear. Trimming removed 1 base at V and 2 bases at J, with 10 bases between. This CDR3 has 15 residues. Germline V gene data show CDR1 as SGHDT and CDR2 as YYEEEE. The CDR3 region is CASSLLGVGNQPQHF. The CDR3 nucleotides read TGTGCCAGCAGCTTGTTGGGTGTAGGCAATCAGCCCCAGCATTTT.

The J gene is TRBJ2-3, the V gene TRBV15; the D call may be TRBD1 or TRBD2 (6 bases each). This CDR3 spans 15 amino acids. CDR1 LNHNV and CDR2 YYDKDF come from the germline V gene (reference sequence). Trimming took 0 bases from V and 10 from J, leaving 17 bases between them. This CDR3 is CATSRDRDGGRSQYF. As DNA, the CDR3 is TGTGCCACCAGCAGAGATAGGGATGGGGGGCGATCGCAGTATTTT.

The chain couples TRBV9 to TRBJ2-3; D might be TRBD2 (5 bases). Germline V lookup: CDR1 SGDLS, CDR2 YYNGEE. V lost 0 bases and J lost 4, with 12 bases in between. This CDR3 spans 15 amino acids. CDR3 region: CASSVEEGRADTQYF. In nucleotides, the CDR3 is TGTGCCAGCAGCGTAGAAGAGGGAAGGGCAGATACGCAGTATTTT.

This chain links TRBV2 with TRBJ2-6; D gene uncertain. Germline CDR1 SNHLY, CDR2 FYNNEI. This CDR3 is built from 14 residues. The ends were cut back, 9 bases at V and 0 bases at J, with 9 bases in the middle. CDR3 sequence reads: CARSIPSGANVLTF. The DNA for the CDR3 is TGTGCCAGGTCCATTCCCTCTGGGGCCAACGTCCTGACTTTC.

This clone was counted between two and nine times. The V and J genes are TRBV18 and TRBJ1-2; D ambiguous. The CDR3 contains 16 residues. Germline-derived CDR1 and CDR2 are KGHSH and LQKENI. V was trimmed by 3 bases and J by 0 bases, leaving 14 bases between them. The CDR3 DNA follows: TGTGCCAGCTCACCGCAGGACGGGAGGACTAACTATGGCTACACCTTC. Amino acids: CASSPQDGRTNYGYTF.

This clone showed up just a few times. The V and J genes are TRBV19 and TRBJ1-1; tentative D call: TRBD1 (5 bases). Germline CDR1 LNHDA, CDR2 SQIVND (reference sequence). V was trimmed by 8 bases and J by 1 base, leaving 14 bases between them. This CDR3 is 14 amino acids long. Written as DNA, the CDR3 is TGTGCCAGTGGGGTTCCGGGGGGGAACACTGAAGCTTTCTTT. Translated: CASGVPGGNTEAFF.

This clone was seen once. The chain carries TRBV5-4 and TRBJ2-1; perhaps D is TRBD1 or TRBD2 (5 bases each). V lost 6 bases and J 4 bases, leaving 14 bases between the germline ends. Germline V gives CDR1 SGHNT, CDR2 YYREEE (reference sequence). The CDR3 loop spans 14 amino acids. DNA of the CDR3: TGTGCCAGCAACTGGGGCGGGCCTTACAATGAGCAGTTCTTC. Protein product: CASNWGGPYNEQFF.

This clone was observed a few times. The chain links TRBV19 to TRBJ2-1; 10 bases line up with TRBD2. CDR3 length: 15 amino acids. The germline V gene encodes CDR1 LNHDA and CDR2 SQIVND (reference sequence). The junction had 2 bases not matched to a gene; V was cut back by 0 bases and J by 6 bases. The CDR3 sequence: CASSIDSGRTNEQFF. CDR3 DNA sequence: TGTGCCAGTAGTATAGATAGCGGGAGGACCAATGAGCAGTTCTTC.

V is TRBV27 and J is TRBJ2-7, with a possible D match to TRBD1 (6 bases). This CDR3 is 13 amino acids long. The V end lost 4 bases, the J end lost 4 bases, and 11 bases lay between the germline ends. Germline loops: CDR1 MNHEY, CDR2 SMNVEV (reference sequence). CDR3 bases: TGTGCCAGCAGTTGGGGAACAGGGTACGAGCAGTACTTC. Its translation: CASSWGTGYEQYF.

This chain links TRBV10-3 with TRBJ2-4, with 12 bases lining up with TRBD1. CDR3 length: 18 residues. The germline CDR1 and CDR2 sequences are ENHRY and SYGVKD. With 0 bases clipped from V and 3 bases from J, the junction kept 6 bases outside the gene matches. DNA for the CDR3: TGTGCCATCAGTGAGTCGCGGGGGACAGGGGGCAACAAAAACATTCAGTACTTC. This sequence encodes CAISESRGTGGNKNIQYF.

The chain recombines TRBV5-1 with TRBJ1-4; 7 bases align to TRBD1. V lost 2 bases, J lost 7 bases, and 8 bases stayed unmatched. Looked up from germline, CDR1 is SGHRS and CDR2 is YFSETQ. This CDR3 is built from 15 residues. The CDR3 DNA follows: TGCGCCAGCAGCTTACAGGGGCGAGGGGTTGAAAAACTGTTTTTT. This codes for CASSLQGRGVEKLFF.

This sequence joins TRBV5-4 and TRBJ2-2; 9 nucleotides agree with TRBD1. V lost 4 bases and J lost 2; bases outside the gene matches: 3. Germline values: CDR1 SGHNT, CDR2 YYREEE (reference sequence). The CDR3 sequence is 15 residues long. Written as DNA, the CDR3 is TGTGCCAGCAGCCCGGACAGGGGAAACACCGGGGAGCTGTTTTTT. It translates to CASSPDRGNTGELFF. The whole variable domain, remainder taken from reference TRBV5-4 and TRBJ2-2, is ETGVTQSPTHLIKTRGQQVTLRCSSQSGHNTVSWYQQALGQGPQFIFQYYREEENGRGNFPPRFSGLQFPNYSSELNVNALELDDSALYLCASSPDRGNTGELFFGEGSRLTVL.

This clone has just a few counts. The chain's CDR3 is CASSPGTGANTEAFF. Here the CDR3 DNA reads TGTGCCAGCAGTCCTGGGACAGGGGCGAACACTGAAGCTTTCTTT. This chain links TRBV2 with TRBJ1-1; 10 bases agree with TRBD1. Germline lookup yields CDR1 SNHLY and CDR2 FYNNEI. This CDR3 is built from 15 residues. J was trimmed by 1 base and V by 5 bases; bases with no gene match: 4. The full variable domain, rest sourced from reference TRBV2 and TRBJ1-1, is EPEVTQTPSHQVTQMGQEVILRCVPISNHLYFYWYRQILGQKVEFLVSFYNNEISEKSEIFDDQFSVERPDGSNFTLKIRSTKLEDSAMYFCASSPGTGANTEAFFGQGTRLTVV.

This rearrangement joins TRBV10-3 to TRBJ2-1; 8 bases are shared with TRBD1. This CDR3 has 16 residues. J lost 0 bases, V lost 6 bases, and 7 bases had no gene match. The V gene's germline CDR1 is ENHRY and CDR2 SYGVKD. The CDR3 DNA reads TGTGCCATCAGGGAGGGACAGGCTGTCTCCTACAATGAGCAGTTCTTC. This encodes CAIREGQAVSYNEQFF.

This sequence joins TRBV10-3 and TRBJ1-2, with D perhaps matching TRBD1 (6 bases). V was clipped by 10 bases and J by 6 bases, with 36 bases between them. The germline V gene has CDR1 ENHRY and CDR2 SYGVKD. The CDR3 is 19 amino acids. This chain's CDR3 is CATMRGFGGRGPNWDGYTF. Here the CDR3 DNA reads TGTGCCACCATGCGGGGATTTGGGGGCAGGGGACCGAACTGGGATGGCTACACCTTC.

CDR3 amino acids: CASSMGQGTTYEQYF. CDR3 in DNA: TGCGCCAGCAGCATGGGACAGGGGACAACCTACGAGCAGTACTTC. This chain links TRBV5-1 with TRBJ2-7; 10 bases align to TRBD1. Losses at the gene ends were 4 bases for V and 2 bases for J; bases not matched to a gene: 6. Germline values: CDR1 SGHRS, CDR2 YFSETQ. The CDR3 extends over 15 amino acids.

V and J are TRBV2 and TRBJ2-7; 11 nucleotides align to TRBD1. Germline CDR1 SNHLY, CDR2 FYNNEI. The CDR3 extends over 14 amino acids. Germline trimming cut 7 bases from V and 3 bases from J; bases unmatched to any gene: 5. CDR3 in DNA: TGTGCCAGCACTGGACAGGGGGCGGTCTACGAGCAGTACTTC. Its translation is CASTGQGAVYEQYF.